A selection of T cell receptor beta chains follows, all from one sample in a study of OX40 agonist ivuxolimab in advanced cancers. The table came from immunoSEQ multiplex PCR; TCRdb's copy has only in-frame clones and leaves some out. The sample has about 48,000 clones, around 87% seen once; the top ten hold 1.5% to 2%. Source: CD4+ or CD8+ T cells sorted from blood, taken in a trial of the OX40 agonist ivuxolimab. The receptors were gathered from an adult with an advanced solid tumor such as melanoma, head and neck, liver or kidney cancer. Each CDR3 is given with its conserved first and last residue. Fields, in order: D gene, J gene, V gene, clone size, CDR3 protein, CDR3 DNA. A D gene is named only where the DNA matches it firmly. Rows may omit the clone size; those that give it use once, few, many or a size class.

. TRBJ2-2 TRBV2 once CASSGGVTGELFF TGTGCCAGCAGTGGCGGGGTCACCGGGGAGCTGTTTTTT
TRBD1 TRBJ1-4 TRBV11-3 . CASSPRTGNEKLFF TGTGCCAGCAGTCCGAGGACAGGTAATGAAAAACTGTTTTTT
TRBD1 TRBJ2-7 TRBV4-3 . CASSQEPGGYEQYF TGCGCCAGCAGCCAAGAACCAGGGGGCTACGAGCAGTACTTC
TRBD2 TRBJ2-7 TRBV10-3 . CAIGTSGGAYEQYF TGTGCCATCGGGACTAGCGGGGGTGCCTACGAGCAGTACTTC
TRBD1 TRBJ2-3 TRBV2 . CASRTGLNTDTQYF TGTGCCAGCCGGACAGGGCTTAACACAGATACGCAGTATTTT
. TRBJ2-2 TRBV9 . CASSVGQGLLDTGELFF TGTGCCAGCAGCGTCGGGCAGGGACTCTTGGACACCGGGGAGCTGTTTTTT
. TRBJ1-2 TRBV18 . CASSPPAGDGYGYTF TGTGCCAGCTCACCACCTGCAGGGGATGGCTATGGCTACACCTTC
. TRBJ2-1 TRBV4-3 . CASSHLGGGYNEQFF TGCGCCAGCAGCCATCTTGGGGGAGGCTACAATGAGCAGTTCTTC
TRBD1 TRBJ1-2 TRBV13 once CASSLDRGRDVDYGYTF TGTGCCAGCAGCCTAGACAGGGGGAGGGACGTGGACTATGGCTACACCTTC
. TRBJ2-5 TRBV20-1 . CSALSETQYF TGCAGTGCTTTATCAGAGACCCAGTACTTC
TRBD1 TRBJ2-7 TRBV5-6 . CASSFFCYQPGTEGYEQYF TGTGCCAGCAGCTTTTTTTGTTACCAACCCGGGACAGAGGGCTACGAGCAGTACTTC
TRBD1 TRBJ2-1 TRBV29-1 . CSIRDRGGYEQFF TGCAGCATACGGGACAGGGGAGGGTATGAGCAGTTCTTC
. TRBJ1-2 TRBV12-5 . CASGPWKGNYGYTF TGTGCTAGTGGTCCCTGGAAGGGGAACTATGGCTACACCTTC
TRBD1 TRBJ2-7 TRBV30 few CAWRVGQAYSYEQYF TGTGCCTGGAGGGTGGGACAGGCGTACTCCTACGAGCAGTACTTC
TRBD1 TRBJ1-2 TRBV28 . CASSPPPGQGSGGYTF TGTGCCAGCAGTCCTCCCCCGGGACAGGGGTCAGGCGGCTACACCTTC
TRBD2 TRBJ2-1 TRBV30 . CAWSGGGLATYNEQFF TGTGCCTGGAGTGGGGGTGGACTAGCGACGTACAATGAGCAGTTCTTC
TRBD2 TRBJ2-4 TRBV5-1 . CASSSRPTSGGEENIQYF TGCGCCAGCAGCTCCAGACCCACTAGCGGGGGCGAGGAAAACATTCAGTACTTC
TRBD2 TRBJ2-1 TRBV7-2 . CASSARTSGNSRNEQFF TGTGCCAGCAGCGCCAGGACTAGCGGGAATAGCCGCAATGAGCAGTTCTTC
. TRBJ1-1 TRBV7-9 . CASSLARGEAEAFF TGTGCCAGCAGCTTAGCGCGGGGGGAGGCTGAAGCTTTCTTT
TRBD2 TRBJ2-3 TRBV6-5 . CASRRLAGGPDTQYF TGTGCCAGCAGGAGACTAGCGGGAGGGCCGGATACGCAGTATTTT
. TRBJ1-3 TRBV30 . CAWSKTRSGNTIYF TGTGCCTGGAGTAAGACACGTTCTGGAAACACCATATATTTT
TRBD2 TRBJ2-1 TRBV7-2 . CASSTGLVVDEQFF TGTGCCAGCAGCACGGGACTAGTAGTCGATGAGCAGTTCTTC
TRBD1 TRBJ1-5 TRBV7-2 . CASSPKTGGNQPQHF TGTGCCAGCAGCCCGAAAACAGGGGGGAATCAGCCCCAGCATTTT
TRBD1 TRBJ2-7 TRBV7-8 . CASSPPGQPYEQYF TGTGCCAGCAGCCCTCCGGGACAGCCCTACGAGCAGTACTTC
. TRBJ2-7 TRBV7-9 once CASSLDRGVAGEQYF TGTGCCAGCAGCTTAGATAGGGGGGTAGCCGGCGAGCAGTACTTC
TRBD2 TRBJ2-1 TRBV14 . CASSQVSFGGRYNEQFF TGTGCCAGCAGCCAAGTTAGTTTCGGGGGGAGGTACAATGAGCAGTTCTTC
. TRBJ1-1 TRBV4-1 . CASSQRQGLFPMNTEAFF TGCGCCAGCAGCCAACGACAAGGGCTATTCCCTATGAACACTGAAGCTTTCTTT
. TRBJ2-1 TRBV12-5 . CASGLVQGGRNEQFF TGTGCTAGTGGTTTGGTGCAGGGTGGTCGCAATGAGCAGTTCTTC
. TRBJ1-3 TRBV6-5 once CASSYSEYSGNTIYF TGTGCCAGCAGTTACTCGGAGTACTCTGGAAACACCATATATTTT
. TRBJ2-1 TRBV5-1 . CASSLEGSLNEQFF TGCGCCAGCAGCTTGGAGGGCAGCTTAAATGAGCAGTTCTTC
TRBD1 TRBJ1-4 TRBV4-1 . CASSQDGTGGEKLFF TGCGCCAGCAGCCAAGATGGAACAGGGGGCGAAAAACTGTTTTTT
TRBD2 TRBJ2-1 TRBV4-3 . CASSHDRLALEQFF TGCGCCAGCAGCCACGACCGACTAGCACTTGAGCAGTTCTTC
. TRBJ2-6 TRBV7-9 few CASTNGGSGANVLTF TGTGCCAGCACCAATGGGGGCTCCGGGGCCAACGTCCTGACTTTC
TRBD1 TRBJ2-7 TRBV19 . CASSRTGDSTYEQYF TGTGCCAGTAGCCGTACAGGGGACAGTACCTACGAGCAGTACTTC
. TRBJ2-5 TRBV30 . CAWSVQGETQYF TGTGCCTGGAGTGTACAGGGAGAGACCCAGTACTTC
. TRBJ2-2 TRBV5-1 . CASSLRDANTGELFF TGCGCCAGCAGCTTGAGGGATGCGAACACCGGGGAGCTGTTTTTT
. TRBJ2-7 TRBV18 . CASSPGQTSYEQYF TGTGCCAGCTCACCTGGACAAACCTCCTACGAGCAGTACTTC
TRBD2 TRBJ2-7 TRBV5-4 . CASSPISGGSSYEQYF TGTGCCAGCAGCCCGATTAGCGGGGGCTCATCCTACGAGCAGTACTTC
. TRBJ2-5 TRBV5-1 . CASRHAAQETQYF TGCGCCAGCAGGCACGCGGCCCAAGAGACCCAGTACTTC
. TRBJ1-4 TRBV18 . CASAYREGNEKLFF TGTGCCAGCGCTTACAGGGAAGGCAATGAAAAACTGTTTTTT
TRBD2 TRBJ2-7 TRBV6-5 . CASRTSVTYEQYF TGTGCCAGCAGGACTAGCGTGACCTACGAGCAGTACTTC
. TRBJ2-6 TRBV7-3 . CASSLAGASSGANVLTF TGTGCCAGCAGCTTAGCAGGGGCCAGCTCTGGGGCCAACGTCCTGACTTTC
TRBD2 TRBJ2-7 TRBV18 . CASSPPLAGGYEQYF TGTGCCAGCTCACCTCCGCTAGCGGGGGGCTACGAGCAGTACTTC
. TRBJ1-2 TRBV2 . CASSVPEGLSNYGYTF TGTGCCAGCAGTGTCCCGGAGGGACTCTCTAACTATGGCTACACCTTC
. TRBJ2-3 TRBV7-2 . CASSSLDRQYF TGTGCCAGCAGCTCCCTCGACCGGCAGTATTTT
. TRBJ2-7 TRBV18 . CASSPDSTYEQYF TGTGCCAGCTCACCCGACAGTACCTACGAGCAGTACTTC
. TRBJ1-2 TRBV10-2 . CASSGLRDGYGYTF TGCGCCAGCAGTGGTCTCCGGGACGGGTATGGCTACACCTTC
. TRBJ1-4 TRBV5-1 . CASSSTATNEKLFF TGCGCCAGCAGCTCGACTGCAACTAATGAAAAACTGTTTTTT
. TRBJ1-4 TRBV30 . CAWSGRVDEKLFF TGTGCCTGGAGTGGACGGGTGGATGAAAAACTGTTTTTT
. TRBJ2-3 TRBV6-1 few CASYRAQAGDTQYF TGTGCCAGCTACAGGGCTCAAGCAGGCGATACGCAGTATTTT
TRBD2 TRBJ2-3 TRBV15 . CATSRRGGTDTQYF TGTGCCACCAGCAGGCGGGGGGGCACAGATACGCAGTATTTT
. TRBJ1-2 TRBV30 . CAWSVPGYGYTF TGTGCCTGGAGTGTACCAGGGTATGGCTACACCTTC
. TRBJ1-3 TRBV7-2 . CASSFLSPGMGGNTIYF TGTGCCAGCAGCTTCTTGTCTCCCGGGATGGGTGGAAACACCATATATTTT